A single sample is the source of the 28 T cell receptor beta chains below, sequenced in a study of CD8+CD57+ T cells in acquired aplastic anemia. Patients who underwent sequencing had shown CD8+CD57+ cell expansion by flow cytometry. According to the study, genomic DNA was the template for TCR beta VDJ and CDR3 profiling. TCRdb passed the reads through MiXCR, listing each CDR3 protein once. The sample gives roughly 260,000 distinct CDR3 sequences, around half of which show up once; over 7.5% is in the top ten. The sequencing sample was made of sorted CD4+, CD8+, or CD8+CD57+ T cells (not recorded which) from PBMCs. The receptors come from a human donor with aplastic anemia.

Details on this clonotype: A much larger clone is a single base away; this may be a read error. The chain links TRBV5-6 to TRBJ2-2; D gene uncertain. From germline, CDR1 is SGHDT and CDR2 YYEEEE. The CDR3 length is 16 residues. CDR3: CASGLIRLSNTGELFF. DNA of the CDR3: TGTGCCAGCGGCTTGATACGACTTTCGAACACCGGGGAGCTGTTTTTT.

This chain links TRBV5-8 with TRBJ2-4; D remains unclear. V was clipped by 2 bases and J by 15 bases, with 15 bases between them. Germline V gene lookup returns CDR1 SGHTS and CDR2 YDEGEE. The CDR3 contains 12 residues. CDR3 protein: CASSFSIVERYF. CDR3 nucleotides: TGTGCCAGCAGCTTCAGTATAGTGGAGAGGTACTTC.

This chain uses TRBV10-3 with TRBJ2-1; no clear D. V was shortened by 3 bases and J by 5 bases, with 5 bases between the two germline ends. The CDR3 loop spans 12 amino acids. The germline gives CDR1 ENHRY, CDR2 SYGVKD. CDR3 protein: CAISEGNNEQFF. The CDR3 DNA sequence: TGTGCCATCAGTGAAGGGAACAATGAGCAGTTCTTC.

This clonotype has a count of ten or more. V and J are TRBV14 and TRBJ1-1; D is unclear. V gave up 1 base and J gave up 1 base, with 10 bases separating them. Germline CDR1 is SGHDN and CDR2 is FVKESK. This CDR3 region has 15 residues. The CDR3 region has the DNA TGTGCCAGCAGCCAAGGCTTCTCACAGAACACTGAAGCTTTCTTT. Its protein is CASSQGFSQNTEAFF.

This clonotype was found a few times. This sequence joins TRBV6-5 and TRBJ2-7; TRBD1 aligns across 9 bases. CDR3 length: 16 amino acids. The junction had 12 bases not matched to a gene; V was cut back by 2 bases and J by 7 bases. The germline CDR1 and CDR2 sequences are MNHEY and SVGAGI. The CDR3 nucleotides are TGTGCCAGCAGTTACCAGAACAGGGGGCGCTTCGGGGAGCAGTACTTC. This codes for CASSYQNRGRFGEQYF.

The CDR3 spells CAISEWGRRTDYGYTF. DNA of the CDR3: TGTGCCATCAGTGAGTGGGGCAGGAGGACAGACTATGGCTACACCTTC. This chain links TRBV10-3 with TRBJ1-2, with D perhaps TRBD1 (6 bases). V lost 1 base, J lost 3 bases, and 15 bases lay in between. Germline lookup yields CDR1 ENHRY and CDR2 SYGVKD. The CDR3 totals 16 residues.

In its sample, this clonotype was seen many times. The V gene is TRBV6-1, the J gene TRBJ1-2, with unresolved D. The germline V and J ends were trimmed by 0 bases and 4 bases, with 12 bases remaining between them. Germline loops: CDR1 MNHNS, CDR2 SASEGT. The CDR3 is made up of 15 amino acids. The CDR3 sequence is CASSEAPDGGYGYTF. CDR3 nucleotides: TGTGCCAGCAGTGAAGCCCCGGACGGTGGCTATGGCTACACCTTC.

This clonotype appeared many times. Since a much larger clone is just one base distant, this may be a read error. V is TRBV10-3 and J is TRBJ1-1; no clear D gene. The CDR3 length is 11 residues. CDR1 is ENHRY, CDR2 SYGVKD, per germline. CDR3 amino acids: CAISEATGAFF. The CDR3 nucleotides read TGTGCCATCAGTGAGGCAACTGGAGCTTTCTTT.

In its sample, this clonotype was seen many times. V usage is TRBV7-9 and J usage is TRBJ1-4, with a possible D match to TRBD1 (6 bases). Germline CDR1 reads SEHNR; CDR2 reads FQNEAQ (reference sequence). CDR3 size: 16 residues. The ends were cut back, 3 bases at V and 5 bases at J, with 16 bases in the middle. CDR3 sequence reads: CASSFQRTAENEKLFF. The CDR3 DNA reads TGTGCCAGCAGCTTCCAGAGGACAGCCGAGAATGAAAAACTGTTTTTT.

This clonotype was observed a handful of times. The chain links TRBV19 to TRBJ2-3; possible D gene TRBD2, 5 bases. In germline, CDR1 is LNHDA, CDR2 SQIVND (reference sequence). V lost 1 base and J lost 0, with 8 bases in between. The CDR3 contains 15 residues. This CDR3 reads CASSIGLASTDTQYF. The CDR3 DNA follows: TGTGCCAGTAGTATAGGGCTAGCAAGCACAGATACGCAGTATTTT.

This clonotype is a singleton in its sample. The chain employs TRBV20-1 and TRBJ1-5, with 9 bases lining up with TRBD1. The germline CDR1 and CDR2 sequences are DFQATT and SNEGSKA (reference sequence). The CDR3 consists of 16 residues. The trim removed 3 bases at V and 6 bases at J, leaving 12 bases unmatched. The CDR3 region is CSARDKRTGESQPQHF. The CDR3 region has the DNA TGCAGTGCTAGGGACAAGAGGACAGGGGAGAGTCAGCCCCAGCATTTT.

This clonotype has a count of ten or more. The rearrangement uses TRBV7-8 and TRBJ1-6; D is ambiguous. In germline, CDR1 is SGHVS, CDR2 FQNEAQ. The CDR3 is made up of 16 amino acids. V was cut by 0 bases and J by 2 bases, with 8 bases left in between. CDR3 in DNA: TGTGCCAGCAGCTTAGCCATCACACCCTATAATTCACCCCTCCACTTT. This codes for CASSLAITPYNSPLHF.

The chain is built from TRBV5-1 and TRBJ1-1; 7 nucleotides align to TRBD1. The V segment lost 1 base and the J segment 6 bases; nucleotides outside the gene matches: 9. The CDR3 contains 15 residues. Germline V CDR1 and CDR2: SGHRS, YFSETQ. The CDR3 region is CASSLSAGGTAEAFF. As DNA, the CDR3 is TGCGCCAGCAGCTTGTCGGCAGGGGGAACCGCTGAAGCTTTCTTT. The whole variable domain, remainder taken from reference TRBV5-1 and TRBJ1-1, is KAGVTQTPRYLIKTRGQQVTLSCSPISGHRSVSWYQQTPGQGLQFLFEYFSETQRNKGNFPGRFSGRQFSNSRSEMNVSTLELGDSALYLCASSLSAGGTAEAFFGQGTRLTVV.

In DNA, the CDR3 is TGTGCCTGGTCGATCTGGGTTGACACTGAAGCTTTCTTT. Translating gives CAWSIWVDTEAFF. The chain uses TRBV30 and TRBJ1-1; D unclear. V was pared by 5 bases and J by 3 bases, with 13 bases between. Germline V CDR1 and CDR2: GTSNPN, SVGIG (reference sequence). There are 13 residues in the CDR3.

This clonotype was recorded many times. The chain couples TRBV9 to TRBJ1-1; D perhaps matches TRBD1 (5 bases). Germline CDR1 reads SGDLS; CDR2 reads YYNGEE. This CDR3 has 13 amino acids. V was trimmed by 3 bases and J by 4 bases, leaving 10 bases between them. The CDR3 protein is CASSGRVSTEAFF. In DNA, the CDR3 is TGTGCCAGCAGCGGCAGGGTCTCCACTGAAGCTTTCTTT. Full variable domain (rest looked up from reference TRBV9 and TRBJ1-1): DSGVTQTPKHLITATGQRVTLRCSPRSGDLSVYWYQQSLDQGLQFLIQYYNGEERAKGNILERFSAQQFPDLHSELNLSSLELGDSALYFCASSGRVSTEAFFGQGTRLTVV.

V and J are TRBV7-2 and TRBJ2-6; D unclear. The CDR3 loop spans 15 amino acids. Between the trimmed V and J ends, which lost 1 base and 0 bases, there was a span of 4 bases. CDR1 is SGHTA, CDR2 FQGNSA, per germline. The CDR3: CASSLEASGANVLTF. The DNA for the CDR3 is TGTGCCAGCAGCTTAGAAGCCTCTGGGGCCAACGTCCTGACTTTC.

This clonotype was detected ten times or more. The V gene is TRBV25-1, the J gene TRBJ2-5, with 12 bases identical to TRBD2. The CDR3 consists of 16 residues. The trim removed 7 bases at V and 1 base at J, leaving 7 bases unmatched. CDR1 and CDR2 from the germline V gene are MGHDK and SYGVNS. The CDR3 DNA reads TGTGCCAGCACCGACGGACTAGCGGGAACCCAAGAGACCCAGTACTTC. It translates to CASTDGLAGTQETQYF. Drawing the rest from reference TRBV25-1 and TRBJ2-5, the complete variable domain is EADIYQTPRYLVIGTGKKITLECSQTMGHDKMYWYQQDPGMELHLIHYSYGVNSTEKGDLSSESTVSRIRTEHFPLTLESARPSHTSQYLCASTDGLAGTQETQYFGPGTRLLVL.

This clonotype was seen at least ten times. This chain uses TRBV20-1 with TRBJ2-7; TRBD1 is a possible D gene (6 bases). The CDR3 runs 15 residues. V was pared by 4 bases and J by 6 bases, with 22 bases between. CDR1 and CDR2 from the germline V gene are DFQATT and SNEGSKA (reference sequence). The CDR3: CSATSLTGQTSEQYF. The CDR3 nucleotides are TGCAGTGCTACCTCCCTGACAGGTCAAACCTCCGAGCAGTACTTC.

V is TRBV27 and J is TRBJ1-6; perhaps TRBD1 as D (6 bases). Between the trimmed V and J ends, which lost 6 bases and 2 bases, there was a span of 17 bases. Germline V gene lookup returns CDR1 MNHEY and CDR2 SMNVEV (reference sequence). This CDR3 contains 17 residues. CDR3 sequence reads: CASSRLGQPPYNSPLHF. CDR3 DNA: TGTGCCAGCAGCCGGCTCGGACAGCCCCCCTATAATTCACCCCTCCACTTT.

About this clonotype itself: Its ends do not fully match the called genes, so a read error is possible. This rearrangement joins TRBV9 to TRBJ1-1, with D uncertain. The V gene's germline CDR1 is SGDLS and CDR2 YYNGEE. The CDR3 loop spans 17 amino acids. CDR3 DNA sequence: TGTGCCAGCAGCGTAGAGGACTATCCCCTGGTGAACACTGGAGCTTTCTTT. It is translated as CASSVEDYPLVNTGAFF.

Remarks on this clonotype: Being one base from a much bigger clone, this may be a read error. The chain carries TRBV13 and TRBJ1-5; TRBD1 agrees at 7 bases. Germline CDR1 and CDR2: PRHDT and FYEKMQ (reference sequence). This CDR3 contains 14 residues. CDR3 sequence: CVSSLRQGNQPQHF. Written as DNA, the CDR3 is TGTGTCAGCAGCTTAAGACAGGGTAATCAGCCCCAGCATTTT. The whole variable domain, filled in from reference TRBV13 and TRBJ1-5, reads AAGVIQSPRHLIKEKRETATLKCYPIPRHDTVYWYQQGPGQDPQFLISFYEKMQSDKGSIPDRFSAQQFSDYHSELNMSSLELGDSALYFCVSSLRQGNQPQHFGDGTRLSIL.

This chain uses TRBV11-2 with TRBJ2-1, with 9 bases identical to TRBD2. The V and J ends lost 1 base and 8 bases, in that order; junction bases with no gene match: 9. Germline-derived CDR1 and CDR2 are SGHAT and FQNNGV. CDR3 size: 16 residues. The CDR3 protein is CASSLGPSGVIDEQFF. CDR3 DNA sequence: TGTGCCAGCAGCTTAGGTCCTAGCGGGGTTATTGATGAGCAGTTCTTC.

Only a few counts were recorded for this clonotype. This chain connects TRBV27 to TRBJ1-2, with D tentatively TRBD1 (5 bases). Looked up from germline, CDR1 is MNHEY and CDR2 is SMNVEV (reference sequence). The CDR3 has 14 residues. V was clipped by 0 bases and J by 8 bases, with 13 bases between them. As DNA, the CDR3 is TGTGCCAGCAGTTTATCCGCAGGGCGGGTGGGCTACACCTTC. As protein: CASSLSAGRVGYTF.

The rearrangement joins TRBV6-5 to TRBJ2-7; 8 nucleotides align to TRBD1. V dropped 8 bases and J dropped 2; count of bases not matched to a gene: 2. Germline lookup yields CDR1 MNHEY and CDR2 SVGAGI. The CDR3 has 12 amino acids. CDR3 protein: CASGQGPYEQYF. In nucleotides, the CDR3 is TGTGCCAGCGGACAGGGTCCCTACGAGCAGTACTTC.

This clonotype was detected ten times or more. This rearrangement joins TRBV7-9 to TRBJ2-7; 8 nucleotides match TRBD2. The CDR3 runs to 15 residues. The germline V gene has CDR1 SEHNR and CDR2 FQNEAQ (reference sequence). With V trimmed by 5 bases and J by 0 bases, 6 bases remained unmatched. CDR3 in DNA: TGTGCCAGCAGCCCCGTAACTAGCGGCTCCTACGAGCAGTACTTC. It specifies CASSPVTSGSYEQYF.

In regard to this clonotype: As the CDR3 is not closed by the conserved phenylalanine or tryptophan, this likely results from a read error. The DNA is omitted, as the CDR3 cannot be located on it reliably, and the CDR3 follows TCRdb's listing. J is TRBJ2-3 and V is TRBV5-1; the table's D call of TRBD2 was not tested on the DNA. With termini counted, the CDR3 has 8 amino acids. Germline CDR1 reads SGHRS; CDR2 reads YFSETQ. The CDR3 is CASSRQGG.

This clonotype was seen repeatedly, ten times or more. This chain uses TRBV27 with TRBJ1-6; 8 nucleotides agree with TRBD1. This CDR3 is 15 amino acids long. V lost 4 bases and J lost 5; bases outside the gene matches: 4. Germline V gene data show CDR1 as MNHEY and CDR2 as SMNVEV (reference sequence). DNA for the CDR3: TGTGCCAGCAGTTCCAGGGGGCGCGATAATTCACCCCTCCACTTT. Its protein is CASSSRGRDNSPLHF.

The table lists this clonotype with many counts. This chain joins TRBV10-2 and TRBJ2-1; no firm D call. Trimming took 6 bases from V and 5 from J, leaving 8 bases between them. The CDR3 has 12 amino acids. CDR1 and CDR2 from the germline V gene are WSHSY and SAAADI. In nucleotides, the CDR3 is TGCGCCAGCAGACTTGAGAACAATGAGCAGTTCTTC. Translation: CASRLENNEQFF.